There are a few counts of the clone carrying this T cell receptor (beta chain). Its antigen is unknown. The iRepertoire nested amplicon-rescue multiplex PCR amplified TCR alpha and beta CDR3s from RNA. MiXCR was run by TCRdb on the multiplex PCR reads, yielding one entry per CDR3 protein. The sample lists under 150,000 distinct CDR3 sequences, under 30% occurring once. The sample originates from a study of glioma-infiltrating T cells. Study results and caveats: Only very few CDR3 sequences appeared in both tissue and blood.

There are 17 residues in the CDR3. V was pared by 0 bases and J by 2 bases, with 14 bases between. Per the germline V gene, CDR1 is LNHNV and CDR2 is YYDKDF (reference sequence). This clonotype was sampled from a human donor with low-grade glioma or glioblastoma, undergoing nonglioma brain surgery, or in good health (not recorded which). Sample: glioma tissue, nonneoplastic brain tissue, or PBMCs (not recorded which). This sequence joins TRBV15 and TRBJ1-5; no definite D call. CDR3 sequence: CATSRDPPERGNQPQHF. In nucleotides, the CDR3 is TGTGCCACCAGCAGAGATCCCCCCGAAAGGGGCAATCAGCCCCAGCATTTT. The full variable domain, its missing parts supplied by reference TRBV15 and TRBJ1-5, is DAMVIQNPRYQVTQFGKPVTLSCSQTLNHNVMYWYQQKSSQAPKLLFHYYDKDFNNEADTPDNFQSRRPNTSFCFLDIRSPGLGDTAMYLCATSRDPPERGNQPQHFGDGTRLSIL.